The next 26 T cell receptor beta chains were all read from a single sample in a study of cytomegalovirus exposure and HLA in healthy donors. PCR employed 60 Vbeta and 13 Jbeta primers. Clones were read by immunoSEQ multiplex PCR, and TCRdb kept only the in-frame ones, dropping some. The data hold approximately 180,000 clones, with more than 60% observed a single time. Material: PBMCs. The source is a woman in her 30s in good health and CMV-seropositive.

This clone was detected a few times. V usage is TRBV19 and J usage is TRBJ1-5; D perhaps matches TRBD1 (5 bases). This CDR3 has 16 residues. Germline V gives CDR1 LNHDA, CDR2 SQIVND (reference sequence). The V gene lost 6 bases and the J gene lost 9 bases, with 24 bases spanning the gap. CDR3: CASRTPGTGGLGPQHF. The CDR3 nucleotides read TGTGCCAGTAGGACTCCGGGGACGGGAGGCTTAGGGCCCCAGCATTTT.

V usage is TRBV27 and J usage is TRBJ2-3, with 11 bases lining up with TRBD1. This CDR3 has 15 amino acids. Germline assignment: CDR1 MNHEY and CDR2 SMNVEV (reference sequence). J was trimmed by 4 bases and V by 6 bases; bases with no gene match: 6. The DNA for the CDR3 is TGTGCCAGCAGCCTGGACAGGGGGCGCCCAGATACGCAGTATTTT. Translated: CASSLDRGRPDTQYF.

This chain connects TRBV5-4 to TRBJ2-1; TRBD2 is a possible D gene (6 bases). Germline CDR1 is SGHNT and CDR2 is YYREEE (reference sequence). CDR3 length equals 16 residues. Trimming left V 0 bases short and J 6 bases short, with 16 bases between. The DNA for the CDR3 is TGTGCCAGCAGCTTGGAGCGTTCCGGGAGATCCAATGAGCAGTTCTTC. The encoded protein is CASSLERSGRSNEQFF.

This sequence joins TRBV10-3 and TRBJ1-5; 7 nucleotides agree with TRBD1. Per the germline V gene, CDR1 is ENHRY and CDR2 is SYGVKD. The CDR3 consists of 14 residues. The ends lost 8 bases at V and 5 bases at J; junction bases unmatched: 9. In DNA form, the CDR3 reads TGTGCCATCGGGCGAGGGGGCGCGCATCAGCCCCAGCATTTT. Translated: CAIGRGGAHQPQHF.

In DNA, the CDR3 is TGTGCCAGTAGTCCGGGACAGGGGTATTCTGAAGCTTTCTTT. Its protein is CASSPGQGYSEAFF. The V gene is TRBV19, the J gene TRBJ1-1, with 10 bases that match TRBD1. The CDR3 is 14 amino acids. The germline V gene has CDR1 LNHDA and CDR2 SQIVND (reference sequence). Trimming removed 5 bases from V and 6 bases from J; junction bases left unmatched: 6.

In its sample, this clone was seen once. J is TRBJ1-1 and V is TRBV30; 8 bases map to TRBD1. This CDR3 comprises 13 residues. Losses at the gene ends were 4 bases for V and 3 bases for J; bases not matched to a gene: 4. CDR1 and CDR2 (germline): GTSNPN, SVGIG (reference sequence). CDR3 nucleotide sequence: TGTGCCTGGACCTACAGGGGGTACACTGAAGCTTTCTTT. Its translation: CAWTYRGYTEAFF.

This clone has only one observation. The V gene is TRBV19, the J gene TRBJ1-2; D not certain. The CDR3 runs to 13 residues. Per the germline V gene, CDR1 is LNHDA and CDR2 is SQIVND (reference sequence). Trimming stripped 9 bases from V and 6 bases from J, with 17 bases between. The CDR3 loop reads CASLRGRRDGYTF. For the CDR3, the DNA is TGTGCCAGCCTACGAGGCAGGAGGGATGGCTACACCTTC.

The rearrangement links TRBV7-8 to TRBJ2-7; the match to TRBD1 covers 8 bases. This CDR3 is 15 amino acids long. V lost 7 bases to trimming and J lost 1 base; unmatched junction nucleotides: 9. Per the germline V gene, CDR1 is SGHVS and CDR2 is FQNEAQ. The CDR3 loop is CASTSWTGPSYEQYF. The CDR3, as DNA: TGTGCCAGCACCTCCTGGACAGGGCCGTCCTACGAGCAGTACTTC. The full variable domain, in which reference TRBV7-8 and TRBJ2-7 provide the parts outside the CDR3, is GAGVSQSPRYKVAKRGQDVALRCDPISGHVSLFWYQQALGQGPEFLTYFQNEAQLDKSGLPSDRFFAERPEGSVSTLKIQRTQQEDSAVYLCASTSWTGPSYEQYFGPGTRLTVT.

The chain carries TRBV18 and TRBJ2-3; 8 bases fit TRBD2. Losses at the gene ends were 1 base for V and 0 bases for J; bases not matched to a gene: 3. This CDR3 region has 16 residues. Per germline, CDR1 KGHSH and CDR2 LQKENI. CDR3 residues: CASSPLAGPSTDTQYF. CDR3 in DNA: TGTGCCAGCTCACCACTAGCGGGACCTAGCACAGATACGCAGTATTTT.

The chain employs TRBV21-1 and TRBJ1-2; the D call of TRBD1 is as the table states it, not checked on the DNA. TRBV21-1 is a documented pseudogene. The length of the CDR3 is 16 residues. The CDR3 region has the DNA TGTGCCAGCAGCAAAGTCACAGAACCACCCGGATATGGCTACACCTTC. This translates into CASSKVTEPPGYGYTF.

This chain joins TRBV11-2 and TRBJ2-7, with D possibly TRBD1 on 5 matching bases. The CDR3 runs 15 residues. The germline gives CDR1 SGHAT, CDR2 FQNNGV. Trimming stripped 8 bases from V and 0 bases from J, with 17 bases between. Here the CDR3 reads CASGEFRGSSYEQYF. In nucleotides, the CDR3 is TGTGCCAGCGGGGAATTTAGGGGAAGCTCCTACGAGCAGTACTTC.

This chain links TRBV7-6 with TRBJ2-3, with a possible D match to TRBD1 (5 bases). V lost 1 base and J 2 bases, leaving 13 bases between the germline ends. CDR1 and CDR2 from the germline V gene are SGHVS and FNYEAQ. This CDR3 is 16 amino acids long. The chain's CDR3 is CASSLGRGQATDTQYF. DNA of the CDR3: TGTGCCAGCAGCTTAGGAAGGGGCCAAGCCACAGATACGCAGTATTTT.

This chain joins TRBV5-4 and TRBJ2-1, with D tentatively TRBD1 (5 bases). The CDR3 sequence is 15 residues long. The germline V gene encodes CDR1 SGHNT and CDR2 YYREEE (reference sequence). V dropped 4 bases and J dropped 3 bases, with 14 bases sitting between them. CDR3 coding DNA: TGTGCCAGCAGCCAAGGCCCTGACAGCTACAATGAGCAGTTCTTC. This encodes CASSQGPDSYNEQFF.

The chain employs TRBV30 and TRBJ2-7; D is possibly TRBD2 (7 bases). The V end lost 8 bases, the J end lost 5 bases, and 19 bases lay between the germline ends. The V gene's germline CDR1 is GTSNPN and CDR2 SVGIG (reference sequence). The CDR3 spans 13 residues. As DNA, the CDR3 is TGTGCCGGACAGCGGGGTCGGGTAGACGAGCAGTACTTC. This gives the protein CAGQRGRVDEQYF.

This clone was picked up a small number of times. J is TRBJ1-1 and V is TRBV27; D not resolved. V shed 6 bases and J shed 2 bases, with 7 bases lying between them. The V gene's germline CDR1 is MNHEY and CDR2 SMNVEV (reference sequence). The CDR3 is 12 amino acids. The CDR3 loop is CASRSGNTEAFF. DNA of the CDR3: TGTGCCAGCAGGTCAGGTAACACTGAAGCTTTCTTT.

The chain is built from TRBV7-9 and TRBJ1-1; the D is unclear. The V end lost 3 bases, the J end lost 2 bases, and 10 bases lay between the germline ends. Looked up from germline, CDR1 is SEHNR and CDR2 is FQNEAQ (reference sequence). The CDR3 sequence is 14 residues long. Written as DNA, the CDR3 is TGTGCCAGCAGCTTGAGTGGTCTTAACACTGAAGCTTTCTTT. This gives the protein CASSLSGLNTEAFF.

This clone was picked up a small number of times. The chain has TRBV7-2 and TRBJ2-3, with D maybe TRBD1 (8 bases). Germline CDR1 reads SGHTA; CDR2 reads FQGNSA. This CDR3 region has 12 residues. The ends were cut back, 1 base at V and 11 bases at J, with 10 bases in the middle. The CDR3 DNA sequence: TGTGCCAGCAGCTTAGACAGGGGGGGGCAGTATTTT. Protein sequence: CASSLDRGGQYF.

The chain employs TRBV6-5 and TRBJ2-7; 8 positions agree with TRBD2. The V gene's germline CDR1 is MNHEY and CDR2 SVGAGI. V gave up 6 bases and J gave up 7 bases; unmatched junction bases: 11. The CDR3 consists of 14 residues. The DNA of the CDR3 is TGTGCCAGCAGGGCCACGGGGGGGGTCCGGGAGCAGTACTTC. Protein sequence: CASRATGGVREQYF.

The CDR3 spells CASSLDREGTQYF. The CDR3 bases are TGTGCCAGCAGCTTGGACAGGGAGGGGACCCAGTACTTC. The genes are TRBV5-4 and TRBJ2-5, with D tentatively TRBD2 (7 bases). V lost 0 bases and J 7 bases, leaving 10 bases between the germline ends. The CDR3 contains 13 residues. CDR1 SGHNT and CDR2 YYREEE come from the germline V gene (reference sequence).

This clone came up a few times. The gene calls are TRBV27 and TRBJ1-1; D remains unclear. The germline CDR1 and CDR2 sequences are MNHEY and SMNVEV (reference sequence). Deletions cut 5 bases from V and 1 base from J, with 11 bases between. The CDR3 length is 14 residues. The CDR3 DNA is TGTGCCAGCAGTCCCGGGTTGGGGAACACTGAAGCTTTCTTT. Translating gives CASSPGLGNTEAFF.

This clone has only a few counts. This sequence joins TRBV2 and TRBJ2-1, with unresolved D. The V and J ends lost 7 bases and 1 base respectively, with 8 bases between them. CDR1 and CDR2 from the germline V gene are SNHLY and FYNNEI. The CDR3 extends over 13 amino acids. The CDR3 loop is CASNVRSYNEQFF. CDR3 nucleotide sequence: TGTGCCAGCAACGTGCGGTCCTACAATGAGCAGTTCTTC.

This chain connects TRBV11-3 to TRBJ2-3, with D maybe TRBD1 (6 bases). The ends were cut back, 8 bases at V and 3 bases at J, with 9 bases in the middle. This CDR3 contains 12 residues. Germline CDR1 SGHNT, CDR2 YENEEA. CDR3 sequence: CASQGPTDTQYF. The CDR3, as DNA: TGTGCCAGCCAGGGGCCGACAGATACGCAGTATTTT. Full variable domain (rest looked up from reference TRBV11-3 and TRBJ2-3): EAGVVQSPRYKIIEKKQPVAFWCNPISGHNTLYWYLQNLGQGPELLIRYENEEAVDDSQLPKDRFSAERLKGVDSTLKIQPAELGDSAVYLCASQGPTDTQYFGPGTRLTVL.

The rearrangement links TRBV2 to TRBJ1-5, with D possibly matching TRBD1 (6 bases). The CDR3 length is 14 residues. Germline CDR1 is SNHLY and CDR2 is FYNNEI. Trimming took 8 bases from V and 9 from J, leaving 20 bases between them. CDR3: CASQSRGGDAPQHF. The CDR3 nucleotides are TGTGCCAGCCAATCCAGGGGTGGAGATGCGCCCCAGCATTTT.

The chain has TRBV7-9 and TRBJ2-1, with D possibly being TRBD2 (6 bases). Germline CDR1 reads SEHNR; CDR2 reads FQNEAQ (reference sequence). This CDR3 has 13 amino acids. V dropped 11 bases and J dropped 15 bases, with 26 bases sitting between them. The CDR3 DNA sequence: TGTGCCTCCCGGGGCGGGACCCGGATCGAGTTGTTCTTC. The encoded protein is CASRGGTRIELFF.

This rearrangement joins TRBV28 to TRBJ2-7; possible D gene TRBD1, 6 bases. The CDR3 contains 14 residues. V lost 3 bases and J 10 bases, leaving 19 bases between the germline ends. The germline V gene has CDR1 MDHEN and CDR2 SYDVKM. This CDR3 is CASSFPSPGQNQYF. Written as DNA, the CDR3 is TGTGCCAGCAGTTTCCCAAGCCCTGGACAGAATCAGTACTTC.

There are a few counts of this clone. The CDR3 DNA is TGTGCCAGCAGTTTATTAGGGACAGGTTATCAAGAGACCCAGTACTTC. As protein: CASSLLGTGYQETQYF. This rearrangement joins TRBV28 to TRBJ2-5; TRBD1 agrees at 8 bases. CDR1 is MDHEN and CDR2 is SYDVKM in the germline V gene. The CDR3 sequence is 16 residues long. The junction had 6 bases not matched to a gene; V was cut back by 1 base and J by 2 bases.